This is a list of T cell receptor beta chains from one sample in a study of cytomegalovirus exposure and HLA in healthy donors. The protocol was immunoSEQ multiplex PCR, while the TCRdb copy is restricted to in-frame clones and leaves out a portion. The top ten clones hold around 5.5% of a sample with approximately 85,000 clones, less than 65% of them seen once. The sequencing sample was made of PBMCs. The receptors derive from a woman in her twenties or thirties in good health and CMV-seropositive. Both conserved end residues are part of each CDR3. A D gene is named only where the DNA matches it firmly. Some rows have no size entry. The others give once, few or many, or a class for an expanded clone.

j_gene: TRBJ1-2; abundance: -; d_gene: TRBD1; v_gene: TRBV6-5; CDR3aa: CASSSGQAEGYTF; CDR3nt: TGTGCCAGCAGTTCCGGACAGGCGGAAGGCTACACCTTC
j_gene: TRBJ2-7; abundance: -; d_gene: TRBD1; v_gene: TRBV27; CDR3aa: CASRPRDSSYEQYF; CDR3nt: TGTGCCAGCAGACCCCGGGACAGCTCCTACGAGCAGTACTTC
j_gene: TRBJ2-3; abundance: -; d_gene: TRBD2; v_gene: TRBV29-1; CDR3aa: CSVERAGGLTDTQYF; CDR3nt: TGCAGCGTTGAGCGTGCGGGGGGGCTGACAGATACGCAGTATTTT
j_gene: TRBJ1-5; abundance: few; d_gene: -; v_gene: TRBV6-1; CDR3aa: CASSEWAGIDQPQHF; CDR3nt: TGTGCCAGCAGTGAATGGGCGGGGATAGATCAGCCCCAGCATTTT
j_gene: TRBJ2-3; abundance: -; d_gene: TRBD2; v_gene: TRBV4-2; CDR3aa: CASTPFGGSTDTQYF; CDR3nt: TGTGCCAGCACCCCCTTCGGGGGGAGCACAGATACGCAGTATTTT
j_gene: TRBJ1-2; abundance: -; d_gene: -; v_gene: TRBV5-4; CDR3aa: CASSPDSDYGYTF; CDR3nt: TGTGCCAGCAGCCCCGACAGTGACTATGGCTACACCTTC
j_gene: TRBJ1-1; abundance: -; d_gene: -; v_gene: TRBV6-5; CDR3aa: CASSSGGTSGTEAFF; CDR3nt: TGTGCCAGCAGTTCTGGGGGGACCTCGGGGACTGAAGCTTTCTTT
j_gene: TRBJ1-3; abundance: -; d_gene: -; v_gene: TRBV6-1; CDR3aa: CASRSGGSGNTIYF; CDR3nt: TGTGCCAGCAGGAGCGGCGGGTCGGGAAACACCATATATTTT
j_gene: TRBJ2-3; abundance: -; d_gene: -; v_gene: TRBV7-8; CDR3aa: CASSLAVGGQRDTQYF; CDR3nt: TGTGCCAGCAGCTTAGCGGTTGGGGGACAACGTGATACGCAGTATTTT
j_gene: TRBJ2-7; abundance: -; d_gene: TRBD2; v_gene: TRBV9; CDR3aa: CASSPSGGTSYEQYF; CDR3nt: TGTGCCAGCAGCCCCAGTGGTGGGACTAGCTACGAGCAGTACTTC
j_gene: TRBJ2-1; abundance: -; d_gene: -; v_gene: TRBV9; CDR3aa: CASSPRAFASNEQFF; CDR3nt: TGTGCCAGCAGCCCCAGGGCTTTTGCGTCCAATGAGCAGTTCTTC
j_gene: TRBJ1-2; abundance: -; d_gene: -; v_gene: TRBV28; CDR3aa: CASSFGRVHGYTF; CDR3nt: TGTGCCAGCAGTTTTGGCAGGGTTCATGGCTACACCTTC
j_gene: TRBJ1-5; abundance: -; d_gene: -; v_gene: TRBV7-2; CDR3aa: CASSLGGGGNQPQHF; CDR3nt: TGTGCCAGCAGCTTAGGAGGGGGTGGTAATCAGCCCCAGCATTTT
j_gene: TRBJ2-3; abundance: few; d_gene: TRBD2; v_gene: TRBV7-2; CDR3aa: CASSLQLAGNTDTQYF; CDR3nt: TGTGCCAGCAGCCTCCAGCTAGCGGGGAACACAGATACGCAGTATTTT
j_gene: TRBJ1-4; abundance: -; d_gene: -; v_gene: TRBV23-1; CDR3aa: CASSLAGPTNEKLFF; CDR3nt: TGCGCCAGCAGTCTAGCAGGGCCAACTAATGAAAAACTGTTTTTT
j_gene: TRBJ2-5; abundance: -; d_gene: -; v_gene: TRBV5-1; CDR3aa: CASSNGLYQETQYF; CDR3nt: TGCGCCAGCAGCAATGGACTCTATCAAGAGACCCAGTACTTC
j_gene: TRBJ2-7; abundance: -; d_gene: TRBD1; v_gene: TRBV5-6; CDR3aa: CATAKTGLRYEQYF; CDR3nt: TGTGCCACCGCTAAGACAGGGCTACGCTACGAGCAGTACTTC
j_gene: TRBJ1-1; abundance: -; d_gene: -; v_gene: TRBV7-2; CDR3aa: CASSLSTEAFF; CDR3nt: TGTGCCAGCAGCCTTAGCACTGAAGCTTTCTTT
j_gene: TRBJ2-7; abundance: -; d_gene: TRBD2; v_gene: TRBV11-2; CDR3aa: CASSLVAGGSYEQYF; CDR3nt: TGTGCCAGCAGCTTAGTAGCGGGGGGCTCCTACGAGCAGTACTTC
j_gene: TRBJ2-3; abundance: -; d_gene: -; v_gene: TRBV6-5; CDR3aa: CASSGGAHTDTQYF; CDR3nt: TGTGCCAGCAGTGGCGGGGCCCACACAGATACGCAGTATTTT
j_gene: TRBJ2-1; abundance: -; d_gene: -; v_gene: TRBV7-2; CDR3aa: CASSLYGGRNEQFF; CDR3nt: TGTGCCAGCAGCTTATACGGGGGACGAAATGAGCAGTTCTTC
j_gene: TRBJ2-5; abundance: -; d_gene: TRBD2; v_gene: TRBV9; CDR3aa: CASSVAPSGGGETQYF; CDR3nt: TGTGCCAGCAGCGTAGCCCCAAGCGGGGGGGGAGAGACCCAGTACTTC
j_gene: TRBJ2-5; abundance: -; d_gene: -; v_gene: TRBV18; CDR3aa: CASSPRRDETQYF; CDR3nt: TGTGCCAGCTCACCTCGGAGGGACGAGACCCAGTACTTC
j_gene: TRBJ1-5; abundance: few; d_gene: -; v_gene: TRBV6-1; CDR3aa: CASSASYFREGGNQPQHF; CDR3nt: TGTGCCAGCAGTGCTTCATATTTCAGGGAAGGAGGGAATCAGCCCCAGCATTTT
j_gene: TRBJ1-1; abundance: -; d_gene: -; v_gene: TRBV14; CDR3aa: CAGSQDNTRVTEAFF; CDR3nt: TGTGCCGGCAGCCAAGACAACACTCGGGTCACTGAAGCTTTCTTT